These T cell receptor beta chains were read from a single sample in a study of PD-1 blockade in mismatch repair-deficient tumors. Using immunoSEQ multiplex PCR, the repertoire was profiled, and TCRdb retains in-frame clones only, with some absent. The sample includes tens of thousands of clones, about 83% of them seen just once. Here the sequenced sample was peripheral blood, taken 12 weeks after starting pembrolizumab. The receptors stem from an adult with mismatch repair-deficient cancer. CDR3s include the opening cysteine and the closing phenylalanine or tryptophan. Each record gives: J gene, V gene, D gene, CDR3 length, clone size, CDR3 protein, CDR3 DNA. A D gene is named only where the DNA matches it firmly. The listing skips clone size in some rows; elsewhere it reads once, few, many or a size class.

J gene: TRBJ2-1; V gene: TRBV6-4; D gene: TRBD1; CDR3 length: 14; clone size: few; CDR3 protein: CASSAGGSYNEQFF; CDR3 DNA: TGTGCCAGCAGTGCAGGGGGCTCCTACAATGAGCAGTTCTTC
J gene: TRBJ2-1; V gene: TRBV6-6; D gene: TRBD2; CDR3 length: 16; clone size: NA; CDR3 protein: CASSYQTSGRAGEQFF; CDR3 DNA: TGTGCCAGCAGTTACCAAACTAGCGGGAGGGCAGGTGAGCAGTTCTTC
J gene: TRBJ2-7; V gene: TRBV7-2; D gene: TRBD2; CDR3 length: 15; clone size: NA; CDR3 protein: CASSSDAGGVYEQYF; CDR3 DNA: TGTGCCAGCAGCTCCGACGCGGGAGGGGTCTACGAGCAGTACTTC
J gene: TRBJ2-5; V gene: TRBV27; D gene: TRBD2; CDR3 length: 15; clone size: NA; CDR3 protein: CASGPLGTSQETQYF; CDR3 DNA: TGTGCCAGCGGTCCCCTCGGGACTAGTCAAGAGACCCAGTACTTC
J gene: TRBJ2-7; V gene: TRBV28; D gene: TRBD1; CDR3 length: 16; clone size: NA; CDR3 protein: CASSFRPGQGPYEQYF; CDR3 DNA: TGTGCCAGCAGTTTTCGACCGGGACAGGGCCCCTACGAGCAGTACTTC
J gene: TRBJ2-7; V gene: TRBV5-4; D gene: NA; CDR3 length: 13; clone size: NA; CDR3 protein: CASSFGGSYEQYF; CDR3 DNA: TGTGCCAGCAGCTTCGGGGGCTCCTACGAGCAGTACTTC
J gene: TRBJ2-5; V gene: TRBV15; D gene: NA; CDR3 length: 14; clone size: few; CDR3 protein: CATKPQGNQETQYF; CDR3 DNA: TGTGCCACCAAACCCCAGGGTAACCAAGAGACCCAGTACTTC
J gene: TRBJ1-1; V gene: TRBV28; D gene: NA; CDR3 length: 15; clone size: NA; CDR3 protein: CASSLPGLGGTEAFF; CDR3 DNA: TGTGCCAGCAGTTTGCCGGGCCTCGGAGGCACTGAAGCTTTCTTT
J gene: TRBJ2-7; V gene: TRBV2; D gene: NA; CDR3 length: 13; clone size: NA; CDR3 protein: CASSPDPRDEQYF; CDR3 DNA: TGTGCCAGCAGCCCGGACCCAAGGGACGAGCAGTACTTC
J gene: TRBJ2-7; V gene: TRBV4-1; D gene: TRBD1; CDR3 length: 14; clone size: NA; CDR3 protein: CASSPTDRGYEQYF; CDR3 DNA: TGCGCCAGCAGCCCTACTGACAGGGGTTACGAGCAGTACTTC
J gene: TRBJ1-4; V gene: TRBV2; D gene: NA; CDR3 length: 14; clone size: NA; CDR3 protein: CASSYGGTNEKLFF; CDR3 DNA: TGTGCCAGCAGTTATGGGGGAACTAATGAAAAACTGTTTTTT
J gene: TRBJ2-3; V gene: TRBV21-1; D gene: NA; CDR3 length: 16; clone size: once; CDR3 protein: CASSKPLPDGLNTQYF; CDR3 DNA: TGTGCCAGCAGCAAACCTCTCCCGGACGGATTAAATACGCAGTATTTT
J gene: TRBJ1-5; V gene: TRBV4-1; D gene: NA; CDR3 length: 15; clone size: NA; CDR3 protein: CASSQDYRNNQPQHF; CDR3 DNA: TGCGCCAGCAGCCAAGACTACAGGAATAATCAGCCCCAGCATTTT
J gene: TRBJ2-7; V gene: TRBV23-1; D gene: NA; CDR3 length: 13; clone size: few; CDR3 protein: CAPPDSEPSEQYF; CDR3 DNA: TGCGCCCCCCCGGACAGTGAACCTTCCGAGCAGTACTTC
J gene: TRBJ2-7; V gene: TRBV4-1; D gene: NA; CDR3 length: 15; clone size: few; CDR3 protein: CASSQGGGGSYEQYF; CDR3 DNA: TGCGCCAGCAGCCAAGGGGGAGGCGGCTCCTACGAGCAGTACTTC
J gene: TRBJ2-1; V gene: TRBV4-1; D gene: NA; CDR3 length: 16; clone size: NA; CDR3 protein: CASSQVGLKAYNEQFF; CDR3 DNA: TGCGCCAGCAGCCAAGTGGGGCTGAAAGCTTACAATGAGCAGTTCTTC
J gene: TRBJ2-1; V gene: TRBV10-3; D gene: NA; CDR3 length: 16; clone size: once; CDR3 protein: CAISGSPGTDYNEQFF; CDR3 DNA: TGTGCCATCAGTGGGTCACCGGGAACAGACTACAATGAGCAGTTCTTC
J gene: TRBJ2-5; V gene: TRBV4-2; D gene: NA; CDR3 length: 13; clone size: NA; CDR3 protein: CASSQVGAEDLDF; CDR3 DNA: TGTGCCAGCAGCCAAGTCGGAGCAGAGGATTTGGACTTC
J gene: TRBJ2-7; V gene: TRBV11-2; D gene: TRBD2; CDR3 length: 17; clone size: NA; CDR3 protein: CASSLVARGLAGGEQYF; CDR3 DNA: TGTGCCAGCAGCTTAGTGGCTAGGGGACTAGCGGGAGGCGAGCAGTACTTC
J gene: TRBJ2-7; V gene: TRBV11-2; D gene: TRBD2; CDR3 length: 16; clone size: NA; CDR3 protein: CASSNIGGGRAKEQYF; CDR3 DNA: TGTGCCAGTTCTAATATCGGCGGCGGGAGGGCTAAAGAGCAGTACTTC
J gene: TRBJ2-6; V gene: TRBV28; D gene: NA; CDR3 length: 16; clone size: NA; CDR3 protein: CASSFFLAAGANVLTF; CDR3 DNA: TGTGCCAGCAGTTTTTTTTTAGCAGCTGGGGCCAACGTCCTGACTTTC
J gene: TRBJ2-3; V gene: TRBV19; D gene: TRBD2; CDR3 length: 19; clone size: NA; CDR3 protein: CASSHLRSGTSGSPDTQYF; CDR3 DNA: TGTGCCAGTAGCCACCTTCGAAGTGGGACTAGCGGGAGCCCAGATACGCAGTATTTT
J gene: TRBJ2-3; V gene: TRBV6-4; D gene: NA; CDR3 length: 15; clone size: NA; CDR3 protein: CASSDSPGGADTQYF; CDR3 DNA: TGTGCCAGCAGTGACTCCCCAGGGGGGGCAGATACGCAGTATTTT
J gene: TRBJ2-5; V gene: TRBV19; D gene: NA; CDR3 length: 18; clone size: NA; CDR3 protein: CASSKQPANSVPQETQYF; CDR3 DNA: TGTGCCAGTAGTAAACAGCCAGCTAACTCAGTGCCCCAAGAGACCCAGTACTTC
J gene: TRBJ2-1; V gene: TRBV19; D gene: NA; CDR3 length: 19; clone size: NA; CDR3 protein: CASSFGQGSREGPYNEQFF; CDR3 DNA: TGTGCCAGTAGTTTCGGACAGGGCTCACGGGAGGGCCCGTACAATGAGCAGTTCTTC
J gene: TRBJ2-2; V gene: TRBV11-1; D gene: NA; CDR3 length: 15; clone size: NA; CDR3 protein: CASSLAVGNTGELFF; CDR3 DNA: TGTGCCAGCAGCTTAGCGGTCGGGAACACCGGGGAGCTGTTTTTT
J gene: TRBJ1-2; V gene: TRBV6-4; D gene: NA; CDR3 length: 13; clone size: large; CDR3 protein: CASSPDVRGGYTF; CDR3 DNA: TGTGCCAGCAGTCCGGACGTGAGGGGTGGCTACACCTTC
J gene: TRBJ1-2; V gene: TRBV9; D gene: NA; CDR3 length: 15; clone size: NA; CDR3 protein: CASSVVRDGIYGYTF; CDR3 DNA: TGTGCCAGCAGCGTAGTAAGGGACGGCATCTATGGCTACACCTTC
J gene: TRBJ2-7; V gene: TRBV29-1; D gene: NA; CDR3 length: 11; clone size: few; CDR3 protein: CSVDKGNEQYF; CDR3 DNA: TGCAGCGTCGATAAGGGGAACGAGCAGTACTTC
J gene: TRBJ1-5; V gene: TRBV6-1; D gene: TRBD1; CDR3 length: 15; clone size: NA; CDR3 protein: CASSEGTGGNQPQHF; CDR3 DNA: TGTGCCAGCAGTGAAGGGACAGGGGGCAATCAGCCCCAGCATTTT
J gene: TRBJ2-1; V gene: TRBV5-4; D gene: TRBD2; CDR3 length: 15; clone size: NA; CDR3 protein: CASSLLAGGPNEQFF; CDR3 DNA: TGTGCCAGCAGCTTGTTAGCGGGAGGGCCCAATGAGCAGTTCTTC
J gene: TRBJ2-7; V gene: TRBV28; D gene: NA; CDR3 length: 14; clone size: few; CDR3 protein: CASSIQGIGDEQYF; CDR3 DNA: TGTGCCAGCAGTATACAGGGAATAGGGGACGAGCAGTACTTC
J gene: TRBJ2-1; V gene: TRBV6-6; D gene: TRBD2; CDR3 length: 15; clone size: NA; CDR3 protein: CASSYGTSGSGEQFF; CDR3 DNA: TGTGCCAGCAGTTATGGAACTAGCGGGAGTGGTGAGCAGTTCTTC
J gene: TRBJ1-3; V gene: TRBV4-1; D gene: NA; CDR3 length: 18; clone size: NA; CDR3 protein: CASSQRNPGGAGGNTIYF; CDR3 DNA: TGCGCCAGCAGCCAGCGAAATCCCGGGGGGGCGGGTGGAAACACCATATATTTT
J gene: TRBJ2-7; V gene: TRBV6-1; D gene: TRBD2; CDR3 length: 15; clone size: NA; CDR3 protein: CASSAWREGPFEQYF; CDR3 DNA: TGTGCCAGCAGTGCGTGGCGGGAGGGTCCTTTCGAGCAGTACTTC
J gene: TRBJ2-5; V gene: TRBV15; D gene: NA; CDR3 length: 15; clone size: NA; CDR3 protein: CATSRPTGEAETQYF; CDR3 DNA: TGTGCCACCAGCAGACCCACAGGGGAGGCAGAGACCCAGTACTTC
J gene: TRBJ1-2; V gene: TRBV9; D gene: NA; CDR3 length: 16; clone size: NA; CDR3 protein: CASSDRDGRPNYGYTF; CDR3 DNA: TGTGCCAGCAGCGACCGGGACGGACGGCCAAACTATGGCTACACCTTC
J gene: TRBJ2-5; V gene: TRBV18; D gene: NA; CDR3 length: 12; clone size: NA; CDR3 protein: CASSPRRETQYF; CDR3 DNA: TGTGCCAGCTCACCACGCAGGGAGACCCAGTACTTC
J gene: TRBJ2-7; V gene: TRBV28; D gene: TRBD2; CDR3 length: 15; clone size: NA; CDR3 protein: CASSLFGLAGYEQYF; CDR3 DNA: TGTGCCAGCAGTTTGTTTGGACTAGCGGGCTACGAGCAGTACTTC
J gene: TRBJ2-3; V gene: TRBV7-9; D gene: NA; CDR3 length: 17; clone size: NA; CDR3 protein: CASSPIGGGQYGDTQYF; CDR3 DNA: TGTGCCAGCAGTCCCATAGGTGGGGGCCAGTATGGAGATACGCAGTATTTT
J gene: TRBJ1-1; V gene: TRBV7-2; D gene: NA; CDR3 length: 15; clone size: few; CDR3 protein: CASSLPHGGSTEAFF; CDR3 DNA: TGTGCCAGCAGCTTACCACATGGGGGTAGCACTGAAGCTTTCTTT
J gene: TRBJ2-1; V gene: TRBV15; D gene: NA; CDR3 length: 12; clone size: NA; CDR3 protein: CATSSHQGKQFF; CDR3 DNA: TGTGCCACCAGCTCGCACCAGGGTAAGCAGTTCTTC